This entry features one T cell receptor (beta chain) sequence. V gave up 4 bases and J gave up 6 bases, with 10 bases separating them. This CDR3 has 13 residues. The germline V gene encodes CDR1 SGHTA and CDR2 FQGTGA. The sample comes from a study of blood T cell repertoires in COVID-19. Study-wide background: Whether acute or convalescent, the COVID-19 samples came from the United States, Italy and Spain. In each case, the material was cDNA or gDNA derived from T cells, B-cell-depleted T cells, or PBMCs.

The protocol was immunoSEQ multiplex PCR, while the TCRdb copy is restricted to in-frame clones and leaves out a portion. The sample lists hundreds of thousands of clones; around 86% were seen once. Those enrolled, adults aged 18 to 89 years, came from roughly 22 US areas. Recovered status in Cohort 3 required two negative PCRs, clearance, or symptom resolution. The J gene is TRBJ2-1, the V gene TRBV7-3; no clear D. The sample consisted of PBMCs or T cells enriched from blood (not recorded which). This receptor was taken from a man aged 55 to 69 who had recovered from COVID-19. The CDR3 sequence: CASSSPGRNEQFF. In nucleotides, the CDR3 is TGTGCCAGCAGCTCGCCGGGTCGCAATGAGCAGTTCTTC. Together with reference TRBV7-3 and TRBJ2-1, the CDR3 gives the full variable domain: GAGVSQTPSNKVTEKGKYVELRCDPISGHTALYWYRQSLGQGPEFLIYFQGTGAADDSGLPNDRFFAVRPEGSVSTLKIQRTERGDSAVYLCASSSPGRNEQFFGPGTRLTVL.